The 9 T cell receptor beta chains below all came from one sample that was sequenced in a study of OX40 agonist ivuxolimab in advanced cancers. Clones were sequenced by immunoSEQ multiplex PCR, and TCRdb holds only the in-frame ones, with some missing. The sample consists of about 71,000 clones, 86% of them appearing once. The sample consisted of CD4+ or CD8+ T cells sorted from blood, taken in a trial of the OX40 agonist ivuxolimab. All receptors come from an adult with an advanced solid tumor such as melanoma, head and neck, liver or kidney cancer.

V and J are TRBV6-1 and TRBJ2-7; D is uncertain. V was clipped by 4 bases and J by 4 bases, with 14 bases between them. The germline gives CDR1 MNHNS, CDR2 SASEGT. The CDR3 sequence is 14 residues long. CDR3 DNA: TGTGCCAGCAGTGCTAGGACCACGTTATACGAGCAGTACTTC. Translation gives CASSARTTLYEQYF.

This clone came up a few times. The J gene is TRBJ1-2, the V gene TRBV4-2; 8 nucleotides agree with TRBD1. In germline, CDR1 is LGHNA, CDR2 YNFKEQ. Trimming took 1 base from V and 5 from J; bases not matched to a gene: 6. The CDR3 has 15 amino acids. This chain's CDR3 is CASSQGTGRVYGYTF. CDR3 nucleotides: TGTGCCAGCAGCCAAGGGACAGGGAGGGTATATGGCTACACCTTC.

This chain links TRBV5-4 with TRBJ2-7; tentative D call: TRBD2 (6 bases). Germline V gene sequence: CDR1 SGHNT, CDR2 YYREEE (reference sequence). This CDR3 contains 15 residues. The germline V and J ends were trimmed by 4 bases and 3 bases, with 17 bases remaining between them. The CDR3 nucleotides read TGTGCCAGCAGCCCTGGAGCTAGCGACTTCTACGAGCAGTACTTC. It encodes CASSPGASDFYEQYF.

V is TRBV7-2 and J is TRBJ1-6; possible D gene TRBD1, 6 bases. Between the trimmed V and J ends, which lost 1 base and 5 bases, there was a span of 12 bases. Germline values: CDR1 SGHTA, CDR2 FQGNSA. This CDR3 is built from 16 residues. The CDR3 sequence: CASSLVAGTNNSPLHF. DNA of the CDR3: TGTGCCAGCAGCTTAGTAGCCGGGACAAATAATTCACCCCTCCACTTT. Based on the CDR3 plus reference TRBV7-2 and TRBJ1-6, the full variable domain is GAGVSQSPSNKVTEKGKDVELRCDPISGHTALYWYRQSLGQGLEFLIYFQGNSAPDKSGLPSDRFSAERTGGSVSTLTIQRTQQEDSAVYLCASSLVAGTNNSPLHFGNGTRLTVT.

J is TRBJ1-2 and V is TRBV19; D may be TRBD1 (6 bases). Trimming removed 3 bases at V and 8 bases at J, with 10 bases between. Germline CDR1 is LNHDA and CDR2 is SQIVND (reference sequence). The CDR3 runs 12 residues. The CDR3 region has the DNA TGTGCCAGTAGTATCTCAGGGGAAGGCTACACCTTC. This gives the protein CASSISGEGYTF.

This chain uses TRBV6-5 with TRBJ2-2, with TRBD1 matching over 7 bases. Germline lookup yields CDR1 MNHEY and CDR2 SVGAGI. The CDR3 is 14 amino acids. Unmatched junction bases numbered 3, after V lost 2 bases and J lost 6 bases. The CDR3 sequence: CASSYRGPAGELFF. CDR3 nucleotide sequence: TGTGCCAGCAGTTACAGGGGGCCGGCCGGGGAGCTGTTTTTT.

The V and J genes are TRBV30 and TRBJ1-2; D not certain. The CDR3 length is 13 residues. In germline, CDR1 is GTSNPN, CDR2 SVGIG (reference sequence). Between the trimmed V and J ends, which lost 0 bases and 4 bases, there was a span of 9 bases. CDR3 nucleotide sequence: TGTGCCTGGAGTGTCCTGACGGGCTATGGCTACACCTTC. Translation gives CAWSVLTGYGYTF.

The CDR3, as DNA: TGCGCCAGCACCGCTAAAGCCAGGGCCGGGGCCAACGTCCTGACTTTC. Amino acids: CASTAKARAGANVLTF. J is TRBJ2-6 and V is TRBV5-1; D may be TRBD1 (5 bases). This CDR3 region has 16 residues. V was trimmed by 6 bases and J by 4 bases, leaving 17 bases between them. Germline CDR1 and CDR2: SGHRS and YFSETQ.

The chain is built from TRBV25-1 and TRBJ1-2; D is unresolved. The CDR3 runs 13 residues. The germline gives CDR1 MGHDK, CDR2 SYGVNS. V was trimmed by 6 bases and J by 4 bases, leaving 12 bases between them. The CDR3 nucleotides are TGTGCCAGCAGAGGAATAGCGGTCTATGGCTACACCTTC. Translating gives CASRGIAVYGYTF.